The 23 T cell receptor beta chains in this list originate from one sample, sequenced in a study of T cell repertoires in cytomegalovirus infection. TCRdb redid the calling of the reads with MiXCR, one entry per CDR3 protein. The sample lists about 900,000 distinct CDR3 sequences; approximately 31% were seen once. These receptors are not linked to any known antigen. The material was cultured CD8+ T cells from PBMCs, obtained from culture after CMV antigen stimulation. These receptors were taken from a human donor in good health (CMV status not recorded). Some clones in this sample may be carry-over from other donors' samples.

CDR3 region: CASSEMGLSTDTQYF. In DNA, the CDR3 is TGTGCCAGCAGTGAGATGGGACTTAGCACAGATACGCAGTATTTT. The chain combines TRBV2 with TRBJ2-3, with a tentative D call TRBD2 (6 bases). The CDR3 covers 15 residues. Trimming removed 3 bases at V and 0 bases at J, with 10 bases between. Germline values: CDR1 SNHLY, CDR2 FYNNEI.

The chain carries TRBV10-2 and TRBJ2-5; D is unclear. The germline V gene has CDR1 WSHSY and CDR2 SAAADI. V was pared by 4 bases and J by 1 base, with 10 bases between. The CDR3 spans 14 residues. CDR3 sequence (DNA): TGCGCCAGCAGTGGTCGGGCTTTCCAAGAGACCCAGTACTTC. Translated, it gives CASSGRAFQETQYF.

The CDR3 nucleotides read TGTGCCAGCAGCCGGTCTCCCGTGCCGTGGACATCCTCTGGAAACACCATATATTTT. Residues: CASSRSPVPWTSSGNTIYF. This sequence joins TRBV5-4 and TRBJ1-3; weak D call: TRBD1 (5 bases). This CDR3 has 19 residues. The germline V gene has CDR1 SGHNT and CDR2 YYREEE (reference sequence). V was pared by 4 bases and J by 0 bases, with 23 bases between.

This clonotype was counted only a few times. The rearrangement joins TRBV11-3 to TRBJ2-1, with 9 bases that match TRBD1. Germline CDR1 SGHNT, CDR2 YENEEA. This CDR3 spans 15 amino acids. The junction had 7 bases not matched to a gene; V was cut back by 2 bases and J by 8 bases. Written as DNA, the CDR3 is TGTGCCAGCAGCTTACGGACAGGGGAAGGGGATGAGCAGTTCTTC. Residues: CASSLRTGEGDEQFF.

This clonotype was seen a few times. The chain recombines TRBV20-1 with TRBJ1-2, with D unresolved. Trimming shortened V by 3 bases and J by 10 bases, and 15 bases separated the two germline ends. Germline CDR1 is DFQATT and CDR2 is SNEGSKA (reference sequence). This CDR3 region has 12 residues. The CDR3 region has the DNA TGCAGTGCTAGTCCGGACTTTGGGGACTACACCTTC. The encoded protein is CSASPDFGDYTF.

This clonotype occurred a few times. The gene calls are TRBV27 and TRBJ1-2; weak D call: TRBD1 (6 bases). V was clipped by 3 bases and J by 8 bases, with 16 bases between them. This CDR3 region has 14 residues. CDR1 is MNHEY, CDR2 SMNVEV, per germline (reference sequence). The CDR3, as DNA: TGTGCCAGCAGTTTGTCACAGGGAGCGGAGGGCTACACCTTC. It encodes CASSLSQGAEGYTF.

The V gene is TRBV29-1, the J gene TRBJ2-2; D not certain. The CDR3 is 12 amino acids. CDR1 and CDR2 from the germline V gene are SQVTM and ANQGSEA. V was clipped by 4 bases and J by 4 bases, with 7 bases between them. The CDR3 sequence is CSVVGSTGELFF. CDR3 coding DNA: TGCAGCGTTGTAGGTTCCACCGGGGAGCTGTTTTTT.

The table lists this clonotype with a few counts. The chain joins TRBV2 to TRBJ1-5; a possible D gene is TRBD1 (6 bases). Looked up from germline, CDR1 is SNHLY and CDR2 is FYNNEI. V was shortened by 7 bases and J by 6 bases, with 19 bases between the two germline ends. CDR3 length equals 15 residues. CDR3 region: CASTEDPGGGQPQHF. The DNA for the CDR3 is TGTGCCAGCACAGAAGATCCGGGGGGCGGTCAGCCCCAGCATTTT.

This clonotype appeared a few times. The V and J genes are TRBV12-5 and TRBJ2-5, with D tentatively TRBD1 (5 bases). This CDR3 is built from 13 residues. Germline values: CDR1 LGHNT, CDR2 FRNRAP. V was shortened by 7 bases and J by 3 bases, with 12 bases between the two germline ends. The CDR3 protein is CASDPDRKETQYF. The CDR3 coding sequence is TGTGCTAGTGATCCAGACAGAAAAGAGACCCAGTACTTC.

The gene calls are TRBV7-6 and TRBJ1-5, with TRBD1 identical over 8 bases. In germline, CDR1 is SGHVS, CDR2 FNYEAQ. After removal of 5 bases from V and 6 bases from J, the junction contained 3 bases not matched to a gene. The CDR3 covers 13 residues. The CDR3 sequence: CASSTDRGQPQHF. The CDR3 nucleotides are TGTGCCAGCAGCACCGACAGGGGTCAGCCCCAGCATTTT.

This clonotype was picked up a small number of times. The V and J genes are TRBV20-1 and TRBJ2-2, with TRBD2 identical over 12 bases. The CDR3 has 19 residues. The trim removed 6 bases at V and 9 bases at J, leaving 23 bases unmatched. Per germline, CDR1 DFQATT and CDR2 SNEGSKA (reference sequence). The CDR3 DNA reads as TGCAGTGCCCCGATACCCTCTAGCGGGGGGGCCAGAGGGTTTTGGGAGCTGTTTTTT. Its protein is CSAPIPSSGGARGFWELFF.

This clonotype was picked up a small number of times. In DNA form, the CDR3 reads TGTGCCAGCAGTTACTCCCTAGGGACAGAATGGAACACTGAAGCTTTCTTT. The encoded protein is CASSYSLGTEWNTEAFF. This rearrangement joins TRBV6-2 or TRBV6-3 to TRBJ1-1, with 7 bases matching TRBD1. Germline V gene sequence: CDR1 MNHEY, CDR2 SVGEGT. Trimming took 0 bases from V and 1 from J; bases not matched to a gene: 8. The length of the CDR3 is 17 residues.

The chain carries TRBV27 and TRBJ1-5, with D tentatively TRBD1 (5 bases). Germline V CDR1 and CDR2: MNHEY, SMNVEV (reference sequence). Deletions cut 1 base from V and 1 base from J, with 14 bases between. The CDR3 has 17 residues. The CDR3 region is CASSLLGGEGSNQPQHF. In nucleotides, the CDR3 is TGTGCCAGCAGTTTATTAGGCGGGGAGGGGAGCAATCAGCCCCAGCATTTT.

This clonotype occurred a few times. This rearrangement joins TRBV7-2 to TRBJ2-4, with 7 bases lining up with TRBD1. CDR3 length equals 14 residues. The J segment lost 9 bases and the V segment lost 2 bases, leaving 7 bases of the junction unmatched. The germline gives CDR1 SGHTA, CDR2 FQGNSA. The CDR3 region is CASSLPKQGTIQYF. In nucleotides, the CDR3 is TGTGCCAGCAGCTTACCCAAACAGGGGACCATTCAGTACTTC.

This clonotype was detected only a few times. V usage is TRBV18 and J usage is TRBJ2-1, with D perhaps matching TRBD2 (6 bases). The CDR3 length is 15 residues. CDR1 is KGHSH, CDR2 LQKENI, per germline. Deletions cut 5 bases from V and 3 bases from J, with 14 bases between. The CDR3 sequence: CASSTRDSRYNEQFF. The CDR3 region has the DNA TGTGCCAGCTCAACTCGGGACTCCCGCTACAATGAGCAGTTCTTC.

The rearrangement links TRBV20-1 to TRBJ2-7, with D possibly matching TRBD2 (6 bases). The CDR3 covers 13 residues. V lost 2 bases, J lost 0 bases, and 8 bases lay in between. Germline V gene lookup returns CDR1 DFQATT and CDR2 SNEGSKA (reference sequence). The CDR3 nucleotides are TGCAGTGCTAGACAGGGACTCTCCTACGAGCAGTACTTC. Amino acids: CSARQGLSYEQYF.

This clonotype has more than one count but fewer than ten. The V gene is TRBV7-9, the J gene TRBJ2-1; D might be TRBD1 or TRBD2, each matching 5 bases. The CDR3 consists of 15 residues. Germline lookup yields CDR1 SEHNR and CDR2 FQNEAQ (reference sequence). V was shortened by 1 base and J by 8 bases, with 15 bases between the two germline ends. CDR3 DNA sequence: TGTGCCAGCAGCTTAGGCCACCGATTGGGGGATGAGCAGTTCTTC. Its translation is CASSLGHRLGDEQFF.

This clonotype was found a few times. This chain connects TRBV5-5 to TRBJ1-2; the D gene is possibly TRBD1 (6 bases). V was pared by 5 bases and J by 1 base, with 12 bases between. Germline CDR1 reads SGHKS; CDR2 reads YYEKEE (reference sequence). This CDR3 contains 14 residues. The DNA for the CDR3 is TGTGCCAGCAGTTGGACAGATAATAACTATGGCTACACCTTC. It specifies CASSWTDNNYGYTF.

The CDR3 region is CASSLVAGPDTEAFF. The CDR3, as DNA: TGTGCCAGCAGCTTAGTAGCAGGGCCGGACACTGAAGCTTTCTTT. The chain links TRBV7-9 to TRBJ1-1, with D tentatively TRBD1 (5 bases). V dropped 1 base and J dropped 3 bases, with 12 bases sitting between them. The CDR3 sequence is 15 residues long. Germline lookup yields CDR1 SEHNR and CDR2 FQNEAQ (reference sequence).

This chain's CDR3 is CASSPRRDATEAFF. DNA of the CDR3: TGCGCCAGCAGCCCGAGGCGGGACGCTACTGAAGCTTTCTTT. The gene calls are TRBV4-1 and TRBJ1-1, with TRBD1 as a possible D gene (5 bases). CDR1 is MGHRA and CDR2 is YSYEKL in the germline V gene. V was clipped by 4 bases and J by 5 bases, with 14 bases between them. The CDR3 sequence is 14 residues long.

On this clonotype itself: This may arise from a read error, as a much more abundant clone is one base away. The chain couples TRBV6-1 to TRBJ1-5; TRBD1 might be the D (5 bases). The CDR3 runs to 18 residues. Germline V lookup: CDR1 MNHNS, CDR2 SASEGT. The V end lost 2 bases, the J end lost 3 bases, and 20 bases lay between the germline ends. Here the CDR3 reads CASSESLPPGEDNQPQHF. The CDR3 DNA sequence: TGTGCCAGCAGTGAAAGTTTACCACCGGGGGAAGACAATCAGCCCCAGCATTTT.

The chain uses TRBV6-1 and TRBJ2-7, with a tentative D call TRBD2 (7 bases). CDR1 MNHNS and CDR2 SASEGT come from the germline V gene. This CDR3 is 14 amino acids long. The ends were cut back, 7 bases at V and 3 bases at J, with 16 bases in the middle. CDR3 protein: CASTRDGGHYEQYF. In DNA, the CDR3 is TGTGCCAGCACCCGGGACGGGGGGCACTACGAGCAGTACTTC.

The chain joins TRBV7-2 to TRBJ2-2; no clear D gene. CDR3 length: 13 residues. The germline V and J ends were trimmed by 3 bases and 7 bases, with 9 bases remaining between them. Germline V CDR1 and CDR2: SGHTA, FQGNSA. CDR3 protein: CASSLNGGGELFF. DNA for the CDR3: TGTGCCAGCAGCTTGAACGGCGGCGGGGAGCTGTTTTTT. Combining the CDR3 with reference TRBV7-2 and TRBJ2-2 gives the whole variable domain GAGVSQSPSNKVTEKGKDVELRCDPISGHTALYWYRQSLGQGLEFLIYFQGNSAPDKSGLPSDRFSAERTGGSVSTLTIQRTQQEDSAVYLCASSLNGGGELFFGEGSRLTVL.